Shown below are 31 T cell receptor beta chains from a single sample sequenced in a study of control samples from healthy donors and cancer patients. Assay used: immunoSEQ multiplex PCR; TCRdb lists only in-frame clones, some missing. This table holds about 130,000 clones, about 90% found once. The source material was blood. The receptors shown here come from a woman aged 45-65 years in good health.

The V gene is TRBV28, the J gene TRBJ1-2; 7 nucleotides line up with TRBD1. From germline, CDR1 is MDHEN and CDR2 SYDVKM. The V and J ends lost 4 bases and 4 bases, in that order; junction bases with no gene match: 3. This CDR3 spans 13 amino acids. In DNA form, the CDR3 reads TGTGCCAGCAGTTCCGGGACAGTCTATGGCTACACCTTC. This translates into CASSSGTVYGYTF.

This chain uses TRBV28 with TRBJ1-5; a possible D gene is TRBD1 (6 bases). V lost 7 bases to trimming and J lost 3 bases, with 16 bases between them. The germline V gene has CDR1 MDHEN and CDR2 SYDVKM. The CDR3 covers 15 residues. The CDR3 nucleotides read TGTGCCAGCACCCTAATACAGGGTTACAATCAGCCCCAGCATTTT. This gives the protein CASTLIQGYNQPQHF.

Comment on this clone: Other DNA sequences in this sample translate to the same CDR3. The chain couples TRBV5-1 to TRBJ1-2; possible D gene TRBD1, 6 bases. Per the germline V gene, CDR1 is SGHRS and CDR2 is YFSETQ. Trimming took 4 bases from V and 3 from J, leaving 10 bases between them. The CDR3 is 13 residues long. This chain's CDR3 is CASSPQGDYGYTF. The CDR3 DNA is TGCGCCAGCAGCCCACAGGGTGACTATGGCTACACCTTC.

This clone was seen more than once but under ten times. This chain joins TRBV4-1 and TRBJ1-5; D remains ambiguous. There are 15 residues in the CDR3. Germline lookup yields CDR1 MGHRA and CDR2 YSYEKL. The V and J ends lost 0 bases and 7 bases respectively, with 13 bases between them. The chain's CDR3 is CASSQDYYGRQPQHF. The CDR3 nucleotides read TGCGCCAGCAGCCAAGATTATTACGGGAGGCAGCCCCAGCATTTT.

V gene TRBV3-1 (or the pseudogene TRBV3-2) combines with J gene TRBJ1-1; D is undetermined. The CDR3 has 15 residues. V dropped 4 bases and J dropped 1 base, with 13 bases sitting between them. CDR1 is LGHDT and CDR2 is YNNKEL in the germline V gene (reference sequence). In nucleotides, the CDR3 is TGTGCCAGCAGCCTCGGCGGGGTACGGAACACTGAAGCTTTCTTT. The encoded protein is CASSLGGVRNTEAFF.

The V call is TRBV9, the J call TRBJ2-1; D remains ambiguous. Germline V gene lookup returns CDR1 SGDLS and CDR2 YYNGEE. CDR3 length: 18 residues. V lost 3 bases and J lost 0, with 19 bases in between. The CDR3 reads CASSAPYNLSSSYNEQFF. The CDR3 bases are TGTGCCAGCAGCGCCCCCTACAATCTGTCTAGCTCCTACAATGAGCAGTTCTTC.

This clone has just a few counts. V gene TRBV29-1 combines with J gene TRBJ2-2; TRBD2 aligns across 13 bases. Losses at the gene ends were 6 bases for V and 1 base for J; bases not matched to a gene: 8. The CDR3 consists of 17 residues. Germline loops: CDR1 SQVTM, CDR2 ANQGSEA. The CDR3 DNA is TGCAGCGTACGACTAGCGGGGGGCTTTAAGAACACCGGGGAGCTGTTTTTT. It is translated as CSVRLAGGFKNTGELFF.

The gene calls are TRBV6-1 and TRBJ2-7; 9 bases align to TRBD2. V was pared by 3 bases and J by 3 bases, with 15 bases of the junction left unmatched. The germline V gene encodes CDR1 MNHNS and CDR2 SASEGT. This CDR3 spans 18 amino acids. CDR3 residues: CASSDRDRGLAFNYEQYF. The CDR3 DNA reads TGTGCCAGCAGTGACCGGGACAGAGGACTAGCGTTCAACTACGAGCAGTACTTC.

The V gene is TRBV27, the J gene TRBJ2-1; 14 nucleotides match TRBD2. The CDR3 loop spans 15 amino acids. V trimming: 4 bases; J trimming: 8 bases; junction bases outside the gene matches: 4. CDR1 and CDR2 (germline): MNHEY, SMNVEV (reference sequence). CDR3 nucleotide sequence: TGTGCCAGCAGTTACGGGACTAGCGGGAGCTATGAGCAGTTCTTC. Translation gives CASSYGTSGSYEQFF.

The chain carries TRBV2 and TRBJ2-1; 9 nucleotides align to TRBD2. Germline assignment: CDR1 SNHLY and CDR2 FYNNEI. The CDR3 sequence is 17 residues long. Unmatched junction bases numbered 8, after V lost 4 bases and J lost 1 base. CDR3 region: CASSGGSGSVSYNEQFF. In DNA, the CDR3 is TGTGCCAGCAGTGGGGGTAGCGGGAGTGTATCCTACAATGAGCAGTTCTTC.

The chain uses TRBV2 and TRBJ2-2; unclear D gene. The germline gives CDR1 SNHLY, CDR2 FYNNEI. V dropped 4 bases and J dropped 7 bases, with 7 bases sitting between them. This CDR3 has 12 residues. The CDR3, as DNA: TGTGCCAGCAGTGCTAAGGTCGGGGAGCTGTTTTTT. Its translation: CASSAKVGELFF.

The chain is built from TRBV18 and TRBJ2-7; D is undetermined. The CDR3 has 13 residues. The V end lost 5 bases, the J end lost 4 bases, and 12 bases lay between the germline ends. The germline gives CDR1 KGHSH, CDR2 LQKENI. CDR3 amino acids: CASSVGNVYEQYF. In DNA, the CDR3 is TGTGCCAGCTCAGTGGGTAATGTGTACGAGCAGTACTTC. The whole variable domain, filled in from reference TRBV18 and TRBJ2-7, reads NAGVMQNPRHLVRRRGQEARLRCSPMKGHSHVYWYRQLPEEGLKFMVYLQKENIIDESGMPKERFSAEFPKEGPSILRIQQVVRGDSAAYFCASSVGNVYEQYFGPGTRLTVT.

V usage is TRBV5-4 and J usage is TRBJ1-1; D is unresolved. Germline V gene sequence: CDR1 SGHNT, CDR2 YYREEE (reference sequence). V was shortened by 4 bases and J by 2 bases, with 9 bases between the two germline ends. This CDR3 comprises 13 residues. This chain's CDR3 is CASSRDKNTEAFF. In nucleotides, the CDR3 is TGTGCCAGCAGCCGCGACAAAAACACTGAAGCTTTCTTT.

The rearrangement links TRBV10-3 to TRBJ2-3; D is undetermined. The CDR3 runs to 12 residues. The germline V and J ends were trimmed by 2 bases and 4 bases, with 4 bases remaining between them. The germline CDR1 and CDR2 sequences are ENHRY and SYGVKD. The CDR3 reads CAISERSDTQYF. The CDR3 region has the DNA TGTGCCATCAGTGAGCGCTCAGATACGCAGTATTTT.

J is TRBJ2-7 and V is TRBV7-2; 9 bases line up with TRBD1. The CDR3 has 14 amino acids. Germline V gene data show CDR1 as SGHTA and CDR2 as FQGNSA. The trim removed 6 bases at V and 6 bases at J, leaving 9 bases unmatched. The CDR3 coding sequence is TGTGCCAGCAGTACCGGGACAGGGTACATCGAGCAGTACTTC. Its translation is CASSTGTGYIEQYF. The whole variable domain, remainder taken from reference TRBV7-2 and TRBJ2-7, is GAGVSQSPSNKVTEKGKDVELRCDPISGHTALYWYRQSLGQGLEFLIYFQGNSAPDKSGLPSDRFSAERTGGSVSTLTIQRTQQEDSAVYLCASSTGTGYIEQYFGPGTRLTVT.

The CDR3 loop reads CASSRPYRPQHF. CDR3 sequence (DNA): TGTGCCAGCAGCCGCCCCTACCGGCCCCAGCATTTT. This rearrangement joins TRBV7-9 to TRBJ1-5; D unresolved. The germline V gene encodes CDR1 SEHNR and CDR2 FQNEAQ (reference sequence). The CDR3 totals 12 residues. V was shortened by 5 bases and J by 9 bases, with 11 bases between the two germline ends.

The chain recombines TRBV11-3 with TRBJ1-1, with D hard to call. The V gene lost 5 bases and the J gene lost 3 bases, with 10 bases spanning the gap. The CDR3 is 13 amino acids. The germline CDR1 and CDR2 sequences are SGHNT and YENEEA. CDR3 coding DNA: TGTGCCAGCAGCGAGACACCAGACACTGAAGCTTTCTTT. It translates to CASSETPDTEAFF.

The chain combines TRBV5-4 with TRBJ2-6, with unresolved D. The CDR3 totals 16 residues. Germline loops: CDR1 SGHNT, CDR2 YYREEE (reference sequence). With 4 bases removed from V and 3 bases from J, the gap between germline ends came to 14 bases. Here the CDR3 DNA reads TGTGCCAGCAGCACGCCAAATCGACGTGGGGCCAACGTCCTGACTTTC. Protein: CASSTPNRRGANVLTF.

The rearrangement uses TRBV6-6 and TRBJ2-7; 12 positions agree with TRBD2. The CDR3 runs 15 residues. The V gene's germline CDR1 is MNHNY and CDR2 SVGAGI (reference sequence). V lost 6 bases and J lost 2; bases outside the gene matches: 5. CDR3 DNA sequence: TGTGCCAGCAGGGTGACTAGCGGGAGCCCCTACGAGCAGTACTTC. Protein product: CASRVTSGSPYEQYF.

The chain combines TRBV14 with TRBJ2-3, with D maybe TRBD2 (6 bases). V was pared by 3 bases and J by 7 bases, with 11 bases between. Looked up from germline, CDR1 is SGHDN and CDR2 is FVKESK. The CDR3 has 13 amino acids. CDR3 protein: CASSQSGGNTQYF. In DNA form, the CDR3 reads TGTGCCAGCAGCCAGTCAGGAGGGAATACGCAGTATTTT. Using reference TRBV14 and TRBJ2-3 for the parts outside the CDR3, the full variable domain is EAGVTQFPSHSVIEKGQTVTLRCDPISGHDNLYWYRRVMGKEIKFLLHFVKESKQDESGMPNNRFLAERTGGTYSTLKVQPAELEDSGVYFCASSQSGGNTQYFGPGTRLTVL.

V gene TRBV15 combines with J gene TRBJ1-5, with a possible D match to TRBD1 (5 bases). Germline lookup yields CDR1 LNHNV and CDR2 YYDKDF (reference sequence). CDR3 length equals 15 residues. V lost 0 bases, J lost 4 bases, and 10 bases lay in between. This CDR3 is CATSRDRGRNQPQHF. The CDR3 bases are TGTGCCACCAGCAGAGATCGGGGCCGAAATCAGCCCCAGCATTTT.

This clone occurred a few times. The V gene is TRBV7-8, the J gene TRBJ1-5; 7 bases match TRBD1. Trimming cost V 5 bases and J 7 bases; bases outside gene matches: 5. The CDR3 is 13 residues long. Germline CDR1 is SGHVS and CDR2 is FQNEAQ. DNA of the CDR3: TGTGCCAGCAGCCCCGACAGGGAACAGCCCCAGCATTTT. Translated: CASSPDREQPQHF. The complete variable domain, with remaining parts taken from reference TRBV7-8 and TRBJ1-5, reads GAGVSQSPRYKVAKRGQDVALRCDPISGHVSLFWYQQALGQGPEFLTYFQNEAQLDKSGLPSDRFFAERPEGSVSTLKIQRTQQEDSAVYLCASSPDREQPQHFGDGTRLSIL.

This sequence joins TRBV11-2 and TRBJ1-6; 7 bases are a match to TRBD1. CDR3 length equals 15 residues. V trimming: 5 bases; J trimming: 6 bases; junction bases outside the gene matches: 7. Looked up from germline, CDR1 is SGHAT and CDR2 is FQNNGV. The CDR3: CASSRIGTVNSPLHF. As DNA, the CDR3 is TGTGCCAGCAGCCGAATCGGGACAGTTAATTCACCCCTCCACTTT.

V and J are TRBV7-2 and TRBJ1-1, with a tentative D call TRBD1 (6 bases). This CDR3 is built from 15 residues. CDR1 is SGHTA, CDR2 FQGNSA, per germline. V was trimmed by 2 bases and J by 4 bases, leaving 14 bases between them. In nucleotides, the CDR3 is TGTGCCAGCAGCTTACAGGGGTCCCTAAGCACTGAAGCTTTCTTT. This encodes CASSLQGSLSTEAFF.

This clone showed up just once. The V gene is TRBV2, the J gene TRBJ2-7; TRBD2 is a possible D gene (6 bases). Germline CDR1 reads SNHLY; CDR2 reads FYNNEI. V was shortened by 3 bases and J by 0 bases, with 15 bases between the two germline ends. This CDR3 region has 16 residues. CDR3 region: CASSDPWREFSYEQYF. In nucleotides, the CDR3 is TGTGCCAGCAGTGACCCCTGGCGGGAATTCTCCTACGAGCAGTACTTC.

This clone was counted once. This sample also contains other DNA sequences that code for the same CDR3. The CDR3 DNA is TGTGCCAGTAGTATAGTCGGGACCGGGGAGCTGTTTTTT. This encodes CASSIVGTGELFF. This rearrangement joins TRBV19 to TRBJ2-2; no firm D call. CDR3 size: 13 residues. Germline V CDR1 and CDR2: LNHDA, SQIVND (reference sequence). V was pared by 1 base and J by 5 bases, with 5 bases between.

The chain joins TRBV28 to TRBJ2-3; D is ambiguous. The CDR3 spans 14 residues. Between the trimmed V and J ends, which lost 4 bases and 2 bases, there was a span of 10 bases. The germline V gene encodes CDR1 MDHEN and CDR2 SYDVKM. The CDR3 DNA is TGTGCCAGCAGTTCCAATGCGTTCACAGATACGCAGTATTTT. Translated, it gives CASSSNAFTDTQYF. Drawing the rest from reference TRBV28 and TRBJ2-3, the complete variable domain is DVKVTQSSRYLVKRTGEKVFLECVQDMDHENMFWYRQDPGLGLRLIYFSYDVKMKEKGDIPEGYSVSREKKERFSLILESASTNQTSMYLCASSSNAFTDTQYFGPGTRLTVL.

The chain has TRBV4-2 and TRBJ2-1, with 15 bases matching TRBD2. V shed 3 bases and J 2 bases; nucleotides not matched to a gene: 5. The CDR3 spans 18 residues. Germline CDR1 reads LGHNA; CDR2 reads YNFKEQ. The CDR3: CASSQGTSGRSTYNEQFF. The DNA of the CDR3 is TGTGCCAGCAGCCAGGGGACTAGCGGGAGGTCAACCTACAATGAGCAGTTCTTC.

This clone has only a few counts. The V gene is TRBV11-2, the J gene TRBJ1-5; D is unresolved. This CDR3 region has 13 residues. V was shortened by 3 bases and J by 1 base, with 4 bases between the two germline ends. The germline CDR1 and CDR2 sequences are SGHAT and FQNNGV. The CDR3 bases are TGTGCCAGCAGCTTGGCGAGCAATCAGCCCCAGCATTTT. Translating it yields CASSLASNQPQHF.

Written as DNA, the CDR3 is TGTGCCAGCAGTGACCCCGGGGGGTCCCTTAGGAACACTGAAGCTTTCTTT. Translated: CASSDPGGSLRNTEAFF. The rearrangement uses TRBV6-1 and TRBJ1-1; D may be TRBD1 (5 bases). Germline V gene data show CDR1 as MNHNS and CDR2 as SASEGT. The CDR3 has 17 amino acids. V was shortened by 3 bases and J by 1 base, with 18 bases between the two germline ends.

J is TRBJ1-2 and V is TRBV3-1 (or the pseudogene TRBV3-2); D is unclear. This CDR3 comprises 14 residues. V was clipped by 1 base and J by 3 bases, with 9 bases between them. Germline loops: CDR1 LGHDT, CDR2 YNNKEL (reference sequence). The CDR3 sequence is CASSQGMKYYGYTF. For the CDR3, the DNA is TGTGCCAGCAGCCAAGGTATGAAGTACTATGGCTACACCTTC.